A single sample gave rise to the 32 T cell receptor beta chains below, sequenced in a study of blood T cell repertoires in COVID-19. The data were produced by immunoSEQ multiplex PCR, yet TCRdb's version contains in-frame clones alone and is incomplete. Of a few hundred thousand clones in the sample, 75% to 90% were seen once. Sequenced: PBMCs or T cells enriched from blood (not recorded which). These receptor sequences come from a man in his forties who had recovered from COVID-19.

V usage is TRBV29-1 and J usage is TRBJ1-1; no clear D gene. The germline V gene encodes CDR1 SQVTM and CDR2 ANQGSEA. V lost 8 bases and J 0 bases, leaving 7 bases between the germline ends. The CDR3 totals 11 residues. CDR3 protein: CSSGMNTEAFF. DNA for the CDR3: TGCAGCTCCGGGATGAACACTGAAGCTTTCTTT.

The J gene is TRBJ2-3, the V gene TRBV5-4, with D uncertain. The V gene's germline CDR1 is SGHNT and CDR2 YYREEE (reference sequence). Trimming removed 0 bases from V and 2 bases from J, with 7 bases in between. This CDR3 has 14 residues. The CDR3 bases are TGTGCCAGCAGCTTGGCCCAGTACACAGATACGCAGTATTTT. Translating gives CASSLAQYTDTQYF.

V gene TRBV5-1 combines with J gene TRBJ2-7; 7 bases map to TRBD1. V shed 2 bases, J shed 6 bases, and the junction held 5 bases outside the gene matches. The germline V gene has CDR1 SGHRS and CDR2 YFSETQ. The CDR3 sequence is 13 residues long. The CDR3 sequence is CASSFNTGVEQYF. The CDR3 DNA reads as TGCGCCAGCAGCTTTAATACAGGGGTCGAGCAGTACTTC. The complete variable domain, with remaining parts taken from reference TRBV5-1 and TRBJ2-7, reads KAGVTQTPRYLIKTRGQQVTLSCSPISGHRSVSWYQQTPGQGLQFLFEYFSETQRNKGNFPGRFSGRQFSNSRSEMNVSTLELGDSALYLCASSFNTGVEQYFGPGTRLTVT.

The CDR3 DNA sequence: TGTGCCAGCAGTGAGTCGGGGAGCAATTCACCCCTCCACTTT. As protein: CASSESGSNSPLHF. The V call is TRBV6-1, the J call TRBJ1-6; D call uncertain. Germline loops: CDR1 MNHNS, CDR2 SASEGT. The V end lost 3 bases, the J end lost 7 bases, and 10 bases lay between the germline ends. The CDR3 is made up of 14 amino acids.

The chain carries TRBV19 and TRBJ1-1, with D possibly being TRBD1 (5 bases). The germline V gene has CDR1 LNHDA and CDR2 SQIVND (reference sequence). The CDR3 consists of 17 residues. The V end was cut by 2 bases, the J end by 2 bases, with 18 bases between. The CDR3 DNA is TGTGCCAGTAGTATATACTCCCTCGGGGGGAGCAACACTGAAGCTTTCTTT. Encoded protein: CASSIYSLGGSNTEAFF.

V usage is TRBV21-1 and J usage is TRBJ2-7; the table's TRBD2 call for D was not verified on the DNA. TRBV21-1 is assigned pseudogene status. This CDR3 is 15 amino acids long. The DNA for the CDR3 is TGTGCCAGCAGCAAAGTGGGACTAGCGTCCCACGAGCAGTACTTC. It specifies CASSKVGLASHEQYF.

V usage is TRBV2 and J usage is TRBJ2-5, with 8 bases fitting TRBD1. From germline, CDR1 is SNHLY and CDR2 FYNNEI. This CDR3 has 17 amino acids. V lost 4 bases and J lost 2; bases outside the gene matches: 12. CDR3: CASSGPTGGREQETQYF. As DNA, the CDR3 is TGTGCCAGCAGTGGGCCTACAGGGGGAAGGGAACAAGAGACCCAGTACTTC.

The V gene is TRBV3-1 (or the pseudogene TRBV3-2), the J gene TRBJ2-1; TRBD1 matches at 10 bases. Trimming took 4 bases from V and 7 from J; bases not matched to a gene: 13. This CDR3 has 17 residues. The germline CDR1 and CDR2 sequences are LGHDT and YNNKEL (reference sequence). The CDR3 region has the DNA TGTGCCAGCAGCCCCCTTAGAGGGACAGGGGTTTTTAATGAGCAGTTCTTC. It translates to CASSPLRGTGVFNEQFF.

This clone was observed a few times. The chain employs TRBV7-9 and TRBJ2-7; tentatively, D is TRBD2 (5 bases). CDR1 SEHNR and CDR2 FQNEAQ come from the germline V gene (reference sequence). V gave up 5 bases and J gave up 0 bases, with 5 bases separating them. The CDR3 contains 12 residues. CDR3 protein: CASSTSSYEQYF. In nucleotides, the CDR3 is TGTGCCAGCAGCACTAGCTCCTACGAGCAGTACTTC.

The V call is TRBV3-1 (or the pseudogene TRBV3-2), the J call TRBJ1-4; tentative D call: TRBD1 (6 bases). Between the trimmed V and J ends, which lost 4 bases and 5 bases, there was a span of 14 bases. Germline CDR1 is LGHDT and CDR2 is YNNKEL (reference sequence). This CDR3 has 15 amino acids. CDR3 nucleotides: TGTGCCAGCAGCCCTTCCGGGACACCGAATGAAAAACTGTTTTTT. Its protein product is CASSPSGTPNEKLFF.

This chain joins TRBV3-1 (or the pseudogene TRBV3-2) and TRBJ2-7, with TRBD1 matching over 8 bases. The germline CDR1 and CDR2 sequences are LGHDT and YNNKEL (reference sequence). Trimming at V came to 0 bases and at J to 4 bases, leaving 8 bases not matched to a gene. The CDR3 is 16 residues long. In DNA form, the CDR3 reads TGTGCCAGCAGCCAAGATTATGAGACAGGGGCTTACGAGCAGTACTTC. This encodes CASSQDYETGAYEQYF.

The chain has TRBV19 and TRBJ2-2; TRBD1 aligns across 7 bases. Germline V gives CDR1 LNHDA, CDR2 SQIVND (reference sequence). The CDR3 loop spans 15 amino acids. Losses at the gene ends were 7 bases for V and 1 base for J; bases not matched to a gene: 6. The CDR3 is CASKLTGKNTGELFF. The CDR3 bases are TGTGCCAGTAAATTGACAGGGAAGAACACCGGGGAGCTGTTTTTT.

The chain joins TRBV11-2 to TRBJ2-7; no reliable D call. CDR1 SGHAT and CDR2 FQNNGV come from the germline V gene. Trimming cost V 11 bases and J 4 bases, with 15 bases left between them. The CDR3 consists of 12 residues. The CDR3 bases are TGTGCCTCTCGCCCCGCCGGTTACGAGCAGTACTTC. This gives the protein CASRPAGYEQYF.

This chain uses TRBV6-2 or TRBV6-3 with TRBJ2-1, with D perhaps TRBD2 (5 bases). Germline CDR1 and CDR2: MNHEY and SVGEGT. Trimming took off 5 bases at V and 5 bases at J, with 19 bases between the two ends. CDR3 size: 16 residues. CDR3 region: CASSPDVRAGDNEQFF. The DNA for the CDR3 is TGTGCCAGCAGTCCCGATGTTCGGGCGGGCGACAATGAGCAGTTCTTC.

As DNA, the CDR3 is TGCAGCGTAGAAAACAGGGTTTACAATGAGCAGTTCTTC. It codes for CSVENRVYNEQFF. The rearrangement uses TRBV29-1 and TRBJ2-1; TRBD1 might be the D (6 bases). The CDR3 loop spans 13 amino acids. Trimming left V 6 bases short and J 4 bases short, with 13 bases between. CDR1 and CDR2 from the germline V gene are SQVTM and ANQGSEA.

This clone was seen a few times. DNA for the CDR3: TGCAGCGTCCGGCTCTGGGCCAAAGGCGTCCACGAGCAGTACTTC. This codes for CSVRLWAKGVHEQYF. J is TRBJ2-7 and V is TRBV29-1; D is undetermined. The CDR3 contains 15 residues. The germline gives CDR1 SQVTM, CDR2 ANQGSEA. V lost 6 bases, J lost 5 bases, and 23 bases lay in between.

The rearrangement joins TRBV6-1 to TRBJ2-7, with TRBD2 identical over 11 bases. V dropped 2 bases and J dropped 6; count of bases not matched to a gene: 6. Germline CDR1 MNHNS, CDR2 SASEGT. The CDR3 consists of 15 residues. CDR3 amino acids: CASSESLAGGREQYF. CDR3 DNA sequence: TGTGCCAGCAGTGAAAGTCTAGCGGGAGGTCGCGAGCAGTACTTC.

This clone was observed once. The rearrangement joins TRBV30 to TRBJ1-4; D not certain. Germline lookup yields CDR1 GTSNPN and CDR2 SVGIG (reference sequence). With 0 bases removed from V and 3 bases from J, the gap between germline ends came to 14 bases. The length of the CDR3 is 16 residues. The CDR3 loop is CAWSVHVLAANEKLFF. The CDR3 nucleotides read TGTGCCTGGAGTGTACACGTTTTGGCGGCTAATGAAAAACTGTTTTTT.

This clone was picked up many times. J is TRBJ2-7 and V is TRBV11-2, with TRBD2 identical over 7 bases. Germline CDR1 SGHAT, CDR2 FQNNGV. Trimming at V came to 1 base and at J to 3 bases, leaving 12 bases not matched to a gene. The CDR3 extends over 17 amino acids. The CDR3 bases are TGTGCCAGCAGCTTAGCGGGAGGTTGGATAGGGTACTACGAGCAGTACTTC. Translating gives CASSLAGGWIGYYEQYF.

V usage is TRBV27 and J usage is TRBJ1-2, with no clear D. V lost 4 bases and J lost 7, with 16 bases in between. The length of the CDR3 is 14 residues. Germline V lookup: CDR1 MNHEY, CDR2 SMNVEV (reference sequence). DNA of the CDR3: TGTGCCAGCAGTTCAACTTTTCCCGGTGGTGGCTACACCTTC. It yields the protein CASSSTFPGGGYTF.

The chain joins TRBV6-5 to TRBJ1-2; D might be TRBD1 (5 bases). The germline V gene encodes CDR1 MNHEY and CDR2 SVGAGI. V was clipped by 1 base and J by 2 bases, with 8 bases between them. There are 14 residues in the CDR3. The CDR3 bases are TGTGCCAGCAGTTACTTCGCAGGGAACTATGGCTACACCTTC. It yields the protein CASSYFAGNYGYTF.

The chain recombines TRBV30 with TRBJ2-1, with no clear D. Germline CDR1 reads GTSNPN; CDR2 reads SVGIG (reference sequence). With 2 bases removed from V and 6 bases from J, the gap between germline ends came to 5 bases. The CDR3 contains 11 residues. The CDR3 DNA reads TGTGCCTGGAGTCTCGGCAATGAGCAGTTCTTC. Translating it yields CAWSLGNEQFF.

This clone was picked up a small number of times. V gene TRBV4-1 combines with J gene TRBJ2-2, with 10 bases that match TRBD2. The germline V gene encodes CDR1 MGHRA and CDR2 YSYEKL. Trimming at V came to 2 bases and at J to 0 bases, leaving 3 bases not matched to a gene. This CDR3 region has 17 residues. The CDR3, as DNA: TGCGCCAGCAGCCAACCTAGCGGGAGACCGAACACCGGGGAGCTGTTTTTT. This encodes CASSQPSGRPNTGELFF.

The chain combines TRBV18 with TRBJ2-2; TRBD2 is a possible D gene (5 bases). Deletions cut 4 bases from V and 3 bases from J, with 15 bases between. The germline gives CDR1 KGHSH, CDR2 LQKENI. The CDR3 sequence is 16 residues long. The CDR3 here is CASSLNGGSDTGELFF. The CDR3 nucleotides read TGTGCCAGCTCACTAAATGGAGGTTCGGACACCGGGGAGCTGTTTTTT.

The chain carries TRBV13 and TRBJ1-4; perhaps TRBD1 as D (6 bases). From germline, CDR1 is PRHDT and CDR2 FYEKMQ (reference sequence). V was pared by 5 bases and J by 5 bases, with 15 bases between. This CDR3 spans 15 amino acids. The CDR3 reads CASSIFGQRNEKLFF. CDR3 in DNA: TGTGCCAGCAGCATATTCGGACAGCGGAATGAAAAACTGTTTTTT.

The CDR3 loop is CASSSYSEETQYF. CDR3 nucleotides: TGTGCCAGCAGCTCCTATTCCGAGGAGACCCAGTACTTC. The chain uses TRBV7-3 and TRBJ2-5, with D unclear. Trimming took off 4 bases at V and 5 bases at J, with 11 bases between the two ends. This CDR3 spans 13 amino acids. Germline V gene lookup returns CDR1 SGHTA and CDR2 FQGTGA.

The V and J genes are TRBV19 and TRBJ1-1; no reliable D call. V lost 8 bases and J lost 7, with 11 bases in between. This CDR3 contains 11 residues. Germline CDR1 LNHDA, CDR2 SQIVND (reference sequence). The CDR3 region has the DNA TGTGCCAGTCAAGGAGGGCTTGAAGCTTTCTTT. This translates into CASQGGLEAFF.

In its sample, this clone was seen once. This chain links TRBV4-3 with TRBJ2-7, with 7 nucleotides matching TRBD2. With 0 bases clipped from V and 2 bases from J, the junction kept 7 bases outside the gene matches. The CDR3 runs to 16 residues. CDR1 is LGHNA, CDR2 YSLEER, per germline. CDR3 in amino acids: CASSQDWREHPYEQYF. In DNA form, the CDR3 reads TGCGCCAGCAGCCAAGATTGGCGGGAGCATCCCTACGAGCAGTACTTC.

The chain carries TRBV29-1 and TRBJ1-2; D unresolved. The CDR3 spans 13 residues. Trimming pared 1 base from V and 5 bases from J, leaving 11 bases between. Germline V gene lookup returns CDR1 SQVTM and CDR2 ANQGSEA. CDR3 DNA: TGCAGCGTTGAAGGCCTCGGGGAGTATGGCTACACCTTC. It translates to CSVEGLGEYGYTF.

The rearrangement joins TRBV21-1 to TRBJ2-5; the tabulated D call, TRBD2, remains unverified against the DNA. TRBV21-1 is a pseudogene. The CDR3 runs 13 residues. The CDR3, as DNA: TGTGCCAGCAGCAAACTAGCAGGAGAGACCCAGTACTTC. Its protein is CASSKLAGETQYF.

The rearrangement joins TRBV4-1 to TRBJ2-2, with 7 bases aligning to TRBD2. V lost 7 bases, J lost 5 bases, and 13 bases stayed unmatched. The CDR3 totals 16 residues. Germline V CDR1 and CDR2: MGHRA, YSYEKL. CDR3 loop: CASTSAPGEGTGELFF. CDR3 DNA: TGCGCCAGCACCTCGGCCCCGGGGGAGGGAACCGGGGAGCTGTTTTTT.

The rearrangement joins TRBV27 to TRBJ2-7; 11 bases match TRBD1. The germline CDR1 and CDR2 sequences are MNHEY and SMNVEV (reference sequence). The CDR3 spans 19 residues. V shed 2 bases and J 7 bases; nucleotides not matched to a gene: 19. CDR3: CASSLTSPWTGGEGREQYF. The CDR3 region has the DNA TGTGCCAGCAGTTTAACCTCCCCCTGGACAGGGGGCGAAGGGCGAGAGCAGTACTTC.